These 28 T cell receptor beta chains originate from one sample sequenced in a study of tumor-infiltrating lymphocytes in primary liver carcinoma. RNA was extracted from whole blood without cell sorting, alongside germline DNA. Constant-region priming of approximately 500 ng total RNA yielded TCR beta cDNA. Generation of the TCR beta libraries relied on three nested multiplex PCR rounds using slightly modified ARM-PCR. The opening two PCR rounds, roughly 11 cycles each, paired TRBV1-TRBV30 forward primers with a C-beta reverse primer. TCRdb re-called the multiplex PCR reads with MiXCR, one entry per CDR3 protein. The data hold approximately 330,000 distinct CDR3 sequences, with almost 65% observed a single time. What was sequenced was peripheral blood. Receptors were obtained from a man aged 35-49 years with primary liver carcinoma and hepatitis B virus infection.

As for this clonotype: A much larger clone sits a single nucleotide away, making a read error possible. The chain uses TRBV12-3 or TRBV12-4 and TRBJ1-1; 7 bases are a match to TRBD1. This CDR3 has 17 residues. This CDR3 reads CASSDSGQGVLNTEVFF. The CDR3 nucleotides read TGTGCCAGCAGTGACTCGGGGCAGGGGGTCCTGAACACTGAAGTTTTCTTT.

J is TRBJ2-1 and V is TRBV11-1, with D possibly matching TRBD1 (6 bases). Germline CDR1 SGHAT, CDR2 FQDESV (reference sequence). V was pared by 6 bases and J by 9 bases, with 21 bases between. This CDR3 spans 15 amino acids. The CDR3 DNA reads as TGTGCCAGCAGTACTCTCAGGGGACAATTGGGTGAGCAGTTCTTC. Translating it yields CASSTLRGQLGEQFF.

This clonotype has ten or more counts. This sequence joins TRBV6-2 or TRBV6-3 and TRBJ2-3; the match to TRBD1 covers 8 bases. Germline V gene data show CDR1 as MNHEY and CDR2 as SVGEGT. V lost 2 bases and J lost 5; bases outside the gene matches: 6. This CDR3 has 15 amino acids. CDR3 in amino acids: CASSYLGQARDTQYF. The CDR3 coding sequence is TGTGCCAGCAGTTACCTGGGACAGGCGAGAGATACGCAGTATTTT.

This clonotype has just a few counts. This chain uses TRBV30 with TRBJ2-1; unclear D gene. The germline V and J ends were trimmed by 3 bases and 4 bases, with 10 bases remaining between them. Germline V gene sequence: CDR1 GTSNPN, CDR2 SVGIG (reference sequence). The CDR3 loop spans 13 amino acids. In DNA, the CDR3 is TGTGCCTGGAGCCTCTCGCGGTACAATGAGCAGTTCTTC. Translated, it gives CAWSLSRYNEQFF.

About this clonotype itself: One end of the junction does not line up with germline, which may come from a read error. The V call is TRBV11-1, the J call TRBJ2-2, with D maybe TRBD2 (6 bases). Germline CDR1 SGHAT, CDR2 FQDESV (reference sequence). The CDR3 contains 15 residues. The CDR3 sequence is CASSLTSWNTAELFF. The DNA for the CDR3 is TGTGCCAGCAGCTTAACTAGCTGGAACACCGCGGAGCTGTTTTTT.

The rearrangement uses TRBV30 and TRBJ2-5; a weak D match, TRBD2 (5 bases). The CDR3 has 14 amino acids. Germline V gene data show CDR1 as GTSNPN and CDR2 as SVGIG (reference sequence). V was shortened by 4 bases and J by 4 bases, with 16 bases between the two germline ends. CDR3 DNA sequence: TGTGCCTGGACCACCTCGGTGGGAGTAGAGACCCAGTACTTC. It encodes CAWTTSVGVETQYF.

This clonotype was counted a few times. The CDR3, as DNA: TGTGCCAGCAGTGAATCTAGCGGATCCTACAATGAGCAGTTCTTC. The encoded protein is CASSESSGSYNEQFF. The chain joins TRBV25-1 to TRBJ2-1; 7 bases line up with TRBD2. The CDR3 covers 15 residues. Trimming took 1 base from V and 1 from J; bases not matched to a gene: 1. The V gene's germline CDR1 is MGHDK and CDR2 SYGVNS.

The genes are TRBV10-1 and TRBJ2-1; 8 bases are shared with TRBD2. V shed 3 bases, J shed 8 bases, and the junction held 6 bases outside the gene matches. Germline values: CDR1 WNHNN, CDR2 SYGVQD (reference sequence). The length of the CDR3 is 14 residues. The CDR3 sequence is CASSDPGGRHEQFF. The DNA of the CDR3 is TGCGCCAGCAGTGACCCGGGAGGGAGGCATGAGCAGTTCTTC.

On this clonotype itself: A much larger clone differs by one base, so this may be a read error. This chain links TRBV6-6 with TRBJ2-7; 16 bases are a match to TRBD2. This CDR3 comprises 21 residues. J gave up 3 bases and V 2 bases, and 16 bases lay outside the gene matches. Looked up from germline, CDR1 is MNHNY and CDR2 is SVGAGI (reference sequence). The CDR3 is CASSYHHQGLAGGPLVYEQYF. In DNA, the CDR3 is TGTGCCAGCAGTTACCACCACCAGGGACTAGCGGGAGGGCCTCTCGTCTACGAGCAGTACTTC.

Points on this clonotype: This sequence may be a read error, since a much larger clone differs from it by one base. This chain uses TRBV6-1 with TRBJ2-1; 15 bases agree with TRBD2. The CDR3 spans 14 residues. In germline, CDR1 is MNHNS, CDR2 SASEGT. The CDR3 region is CASGLAGGDNEQLF. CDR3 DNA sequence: TGTGCCAGCGGACTAGCGGGAGGGGACAATGAGCAGCTCTTC.

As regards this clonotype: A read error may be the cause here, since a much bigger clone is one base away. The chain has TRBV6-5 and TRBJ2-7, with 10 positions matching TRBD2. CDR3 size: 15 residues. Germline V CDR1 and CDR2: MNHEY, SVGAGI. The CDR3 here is CASSEGTSVSYKQYF. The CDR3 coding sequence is TGTGCCAGCAGTGAGGGGACTAGCGTCTCCTACAAGCAGTACTTC.

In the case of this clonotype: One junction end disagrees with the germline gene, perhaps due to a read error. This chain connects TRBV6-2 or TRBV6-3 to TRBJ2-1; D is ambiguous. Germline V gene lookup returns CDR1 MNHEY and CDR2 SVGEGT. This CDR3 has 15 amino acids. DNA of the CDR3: TGTGCCAACAGTTTAATCCCAAGCTCCTACAATGAACAGATCTTC. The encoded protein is CANSLIPSSYNEQIF.

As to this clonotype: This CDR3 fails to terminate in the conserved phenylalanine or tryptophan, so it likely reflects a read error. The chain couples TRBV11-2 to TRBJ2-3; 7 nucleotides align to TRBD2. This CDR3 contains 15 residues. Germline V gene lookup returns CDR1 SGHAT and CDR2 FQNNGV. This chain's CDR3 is CASTLGLGITDTQYL. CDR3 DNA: TGTGCCAGCACCTTAGGACTAGGGATCACAGATACGCAGTATTTG.

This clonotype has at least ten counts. The CDR3 DNA reads as TGTGCCAGCAGAAAGGGACAGGGGTTGTCTGAAGCTTTCTTT. This codes for CASRKGQGLSEAFF. V and J are TRBV12-3 or TRBV12-4 and TRBJ1-1, with TRBD1 matching 10 bases. The CDR3 extends over 14 amino acids. Germline trimming cut 6 bases from V and 6 bases from J; bases unmatched to any gene: 7.

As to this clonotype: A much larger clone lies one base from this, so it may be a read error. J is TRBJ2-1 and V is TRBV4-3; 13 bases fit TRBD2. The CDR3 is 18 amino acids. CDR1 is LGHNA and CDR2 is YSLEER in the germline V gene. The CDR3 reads CANSQGGLAGISYNEQFF. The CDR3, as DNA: TGCGCCAACAGCCAAGGGGGACTAGCGGGAATCTCCTACAATGAGCAGTTCTTC.

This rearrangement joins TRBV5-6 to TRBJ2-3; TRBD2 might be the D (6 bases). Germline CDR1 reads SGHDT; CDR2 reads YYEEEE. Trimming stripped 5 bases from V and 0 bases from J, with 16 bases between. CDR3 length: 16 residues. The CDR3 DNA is TGTGCCAGCAGAATAGGGCGGGGAACTAGCACAGATACGCAGTATTTT. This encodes CASRIGRGTSTDTQYF.

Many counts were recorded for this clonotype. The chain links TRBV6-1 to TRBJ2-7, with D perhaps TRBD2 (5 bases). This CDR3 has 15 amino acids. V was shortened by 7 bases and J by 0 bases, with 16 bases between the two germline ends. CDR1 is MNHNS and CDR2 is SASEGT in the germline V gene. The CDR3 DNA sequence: TGTGCCAGCACCCGGACTCTGATCCTCTCCTACGAGCAGTACTTC. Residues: CASTRTLILSYEQYF.

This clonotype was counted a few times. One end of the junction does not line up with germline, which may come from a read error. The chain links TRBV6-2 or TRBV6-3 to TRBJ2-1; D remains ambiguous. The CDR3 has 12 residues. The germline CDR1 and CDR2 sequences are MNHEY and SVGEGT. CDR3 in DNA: TGTGTCAGCAGTTACGGCCTTAGGGAGCAGTTCTTC. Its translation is CVSSYGLREQFF.

The CDR3 sequence is CASSSVPGLGIRYF. CDR3 DNA: TGTGCCAGCAGCTCGGTCCCGGGACTTGGCATTCGTTACTTC. The chain links TRBV11-2 to TRBJ2-4, with a weak D call TRBD2 (6 bases). The V end was cut by 4 bases, the J end by 16 bases, with 23 bases between. The CDR3 length is 14 residues. CDR1 and CDR2 from the germline V gene are SGHAT and FQNNGV.

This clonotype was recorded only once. DNA for the CDR3: TGTGCCAGCAGGGCAGGGGTTTCGGAGACCCAGTACTTC. This translates into CASRAGVSETQYF. The V call is TRBV6-1, the J call TRBJ2-5, with a tentative D call TRBD1 (6 bases). Trimming removed 6 bases at V and 5 bases at J, with 13 bases between. Germline V gene lookup returns CDR1 MNHNS and CDR2 SASEGT. There are 13 residues in the CDR3.

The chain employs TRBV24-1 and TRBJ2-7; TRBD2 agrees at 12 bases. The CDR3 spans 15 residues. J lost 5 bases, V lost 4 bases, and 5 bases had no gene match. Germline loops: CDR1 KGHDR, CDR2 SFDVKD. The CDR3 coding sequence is TGTGCCACCAGTGAGAGACTAGCGGGAGCAAACGAGCAGTACTTC. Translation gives CATSERLAGANEQYF.

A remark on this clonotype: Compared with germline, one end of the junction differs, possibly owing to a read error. CDR3 nucleotides: TGTGCCAGCAGTGCCCCTGCAGCCGTCACCCGGGAGCTGTTTTTT. Translation: CASSAPAAVTRELFF. The V and J genes are TRBV6-1 and TRBJ2-2; D gene ambiguous. The CDR3 is 15 amino acids. Germline V gives CDR1 MNHNS, CDR2 SASEGT.

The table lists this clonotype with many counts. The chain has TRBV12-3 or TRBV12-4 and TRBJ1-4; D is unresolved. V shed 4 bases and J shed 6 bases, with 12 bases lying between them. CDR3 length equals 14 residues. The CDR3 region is CASSSRPDYEKLFF. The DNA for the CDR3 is TGTGCCAGCAGTTCGAGGCCCGATTATGAAAAACTGTTTTTT.

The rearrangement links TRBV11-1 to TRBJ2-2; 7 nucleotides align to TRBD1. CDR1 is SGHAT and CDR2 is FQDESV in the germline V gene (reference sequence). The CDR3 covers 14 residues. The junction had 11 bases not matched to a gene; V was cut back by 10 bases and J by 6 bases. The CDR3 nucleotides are TGTGCCAACAGGGGACGGGGATTCTCCGGGGAGCTGTTTTTT. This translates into CANRGRGFSGELFF.

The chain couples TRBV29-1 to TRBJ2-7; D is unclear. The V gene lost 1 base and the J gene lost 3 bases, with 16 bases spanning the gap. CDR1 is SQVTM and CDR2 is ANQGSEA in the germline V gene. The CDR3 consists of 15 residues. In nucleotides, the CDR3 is TGCAGCGTTGAAGGTGGTACATGGGATATCTACGAGCAGTACTTC. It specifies CSVEGGTWDIYEQYF.

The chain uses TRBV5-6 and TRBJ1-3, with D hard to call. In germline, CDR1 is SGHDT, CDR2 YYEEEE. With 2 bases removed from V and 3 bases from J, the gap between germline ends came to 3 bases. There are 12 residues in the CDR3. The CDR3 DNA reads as TGTGCCAGCAGCTTTGATGGAAACACCATATATTTT. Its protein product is CASSFDGNTIYF.

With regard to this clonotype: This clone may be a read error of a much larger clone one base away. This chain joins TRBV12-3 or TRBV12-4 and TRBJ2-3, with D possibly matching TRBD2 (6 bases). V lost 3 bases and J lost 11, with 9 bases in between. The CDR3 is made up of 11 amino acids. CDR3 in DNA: TGTGCCAGCAGTTTGGACTATATGCAGTATTTT. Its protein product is CASSLDYMQYF.

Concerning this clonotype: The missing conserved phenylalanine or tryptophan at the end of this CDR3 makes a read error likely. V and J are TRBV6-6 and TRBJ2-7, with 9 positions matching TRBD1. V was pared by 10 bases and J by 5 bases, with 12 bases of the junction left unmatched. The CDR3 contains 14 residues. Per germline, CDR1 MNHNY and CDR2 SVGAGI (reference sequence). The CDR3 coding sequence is TGTGCCAACAGAACCGGGACAGGGCACCACGAGCAGTACTAC. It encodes CANRTGTGHHEQYY.